Listed below are T cell receptor beta chains from one sample, sequenced in a study of blood T cell repertoires in COVID-19. Profiled with immunoSEQ multiplex PCR; TCRdb holds only in-frame clones, not every one. The table shows 200,000 to 250,000 clones, with over 70% occurring only once. Material: peripheral blood. These receptors all stem from a woman in her 70s with acute or convalescent COVID-19. CDR3s include the opening cysteine and the closing phenylalanine or tryptophan. The D gene is left open where the match is weak. Not all rows give a size; the values are once, few, many and, for expanded clones, a class.

j_call: TRBJ1-2; v_call: TRBV12-3/TRBV12-4; clone_size: .; d_call: .; cdr3_nt: TGTGCCAGCCGTCTAGATAGTAACTATGGCTACACCTTC; cdr3_aa: CASRLDSNYGYTF
j_call: TRBJ1-1; v_call: TRBV20-1; clone_size: .; d_call: TRBD1; cdr3_nt: TGCAGTGCGGAAATTCGGGACAGTTATTTCTTT; cdr3_aa: CSAEIRDSYFF
j_call: TRBJ1-4; v_call: TRBV3-1/TRBV3-2; clone_size: .; d_call: .; cdr3_nt: TGTGCCAGCAGCGCTCCAGGGCAAGCTAATGAAAAACTGTTTTTT; cdr3_aa: CASSAPGQANEKLFF
j_call: TRBJ2-1; v_call: TRBV19; clone_size: few; d_call: TRBD2; cdr3_nt: TGTGCCAGCAAAAGCGGGAGGGAAGACTACAATGAGCAGTTCTTC; cdr3_aa: CASKSGREDYNEQFF
j_call: TRBJ2-1; v_call: TRBV5-1; clone_size: .; d_call: .; cdr3_nt: TGCGCCAGCAGCTTGGGGCTGCTTTCCTACAATGAGCAGTTCTTC; cdr3_aa: CASSLGLLSYNEQFF
j_call: TRBJ1-2; v_call: TRBV5-1; clone_size: .; d_call: .; cdr3_nt: TGCGCCAGCAGCTTGGATATCGGACAGTTAGTTGGCTACACCTTC; cdr3_aa: CASSLDIGQLVGYTF
j_call: TRBJ2-3; v_call: TRBV18; clone_size: .; d_call: TRBD2; cdr3_nt: TGTGCCAGCTCACCACCGGGAACTAGCGGCACAGATACGCAGTATTTT; cdr3_aa: CASSPPGTSGTDTQYF
j_call: TRBJ2-5; v_call: TRBV7-3; clone_size: .; d_call: TRBD1; cdr3_nt: TGTGCCAGCAGCCCTATGGGACAGGGCCAAGAGACCCAGTACTTC; cdr3_aa: CASSPMGQGQETQYF
j_call: TRBJ2-5; v_call: TRBV10-2; clone_size: .; d_call: TRBD2; cdr3_nt: TGCGCCAGCACTAGCGGGAGGGCCCGGGAGACCCAGTACTTC; cdr3_aa: CASTSGRARETQYF
j_call: TRBJ1-5; v_call: TRBV7-2; clone_size: .; d_call: .; cdr3_nt: TGTGCCAGCAGCTTAAGGCGGGGAGAACAGCCCCAGCATTTT; cdr3_aa: CASSLRRGEQPQHF
j_call: TRBJ2-5; v_call: TRBV2; clone_size: .; d_call: .; cdr3_nt: TGTGCCAGCAGTGAAGGGGCGTACCAAGAGACCCAGTACTTC; cdr3_aa: CASSEGAYQETQYF
j_call: TRBJ1-3; v_call: TRBV9; clone_size: .; d_call: TRBD1; cdr3_nt: TGTGCCAGCAGCCCCCTTGGGGGGACAGGTGGAAACACCATATATTTT; cdr3_aa: CASSPLGGTGGNTIYF
j_call: TRBJ1-2; v_call: TRBV7-2; clone_size: .; d_call: .; cdr3_nt: TGTGCCAGCAGCTATCGACAGACCGTCTATGGCTACACCTTC; cdr3_aa: CASSYRQTVYGYTF
j_call: TRBJ1-5; v_call: TRBV18; clone_size: .; d_call: TRBD1; cdr3_nt: TGTGCCAGCTCAACCCACGGGACAGGGAAATCAGCTCAGCATTTT; cdr3_aa: CASSTHGTGKSAQHF
j_call: TRBJ1-2; v_call: TRBV18; clone_size: .; d_call: .; cdr3_nt: TGTGCCAGCTCACCATCCGGCTATGGCTACACCTTC; cdr3_aa: CASSPSGYGYTF
j_call: TRBJ1-5; v_call: TRBV19; clone_size: .; d_call: TRBD1; cdr3_nt: TGTGCCAGTAGTATAGTCGGGACAGGGTCTCAGCCCCAGCATTTT; cdr3_aa: CASSIVGTGSQPQHF
j_call: TRBJ2-3; v_call: TRBV2; clone_size: .; d_call: .; cdr3_nt: TGTGCCAGCAGTGAAGACGGCAATAGGGGGTATTTT; cdr3_aa: CASSEDGNRGYF
j_call: TRBJ1-5; v_call: TRBV6-5; clone_size: .; d_call: .; cdr3_nt: TGTGCCAGCAGGGAGAGTTATAGCAATCAGCCCCAGCATTTT; cdr3_aa: CASRESYSNQPQHF
j_call: TRBJ2-3; v_call: TRBV9; clone_size: .; d_call: .; cdr3_nt: TGTGCCAGCAGCGTAGGTGCACTCACAGATACGCAGTATTTT; cdr3_aa: CASSVGALTDTQYF
j_call: TRBJ2-5; v_call: TRBV29-1; clone_size: .; d_call: TRBD2; cdr3_nt: TGCAGCGTTGACCCCGGGGGGGACGAGACCCAGTACTTC; cdr3_aa: CSVDPGGDETQYF
j_call: TRBJ1-5; v_call: TRBV11-2; clone_size: .; d_call: .; cdr3_nt: TGTGCCAGCAGCTTTTCCCTAGGTCAGCCCCAGCATTTT; cdr3_aa: CASSFSLGQPQHF
j_call: TRBJ2-1; v_call: TRBV24-1; clone_size: few; d_call: .; cdr3_nt: TGTGCCACCAGCCAGGGGCCCAACAATGAGCAGTTCTTC; cdr3_aa: CATSQGPNNEQFF
j_call: TRBJ1-2; v_call: TRBV14; clone_size: .; d_call: .; cdr3_nt: TGTGCCAGCAGCCAAGTGGTTGGAGATGGCTACACCTTC; cdr3_aa: CASSQVVGDGYTF
j_call: TRBJ2-1; v_call: TRBV28; clone_size: few; d_call: .; cdr3_nt: TGTGCCTCTAGTGGTGATGAGCAGTTCTTC; cdr3_aa: CASSGDEQFF
j_call: TRBJ1-1; v_call: TRBV10-3; clone_size: .; d_call: .; cdr3_nt: TGTGCCATCAGTGAGGGGCAGCCCCTGAACACTGAAGCTTTCTTT; cdr3_aa: CAISEGQPLNTEAFF
j_call: TRBJ2-7; v_call: TRBV27; clone_size: .; d_call: TRBD2; cdr3_nt: TGTGCCAGCAGTTTAAAGACTAGCGGAAACTACGAGCAGTACTTC; cdr3_aa: CASSLKTSGNYEQYF
j_call: TRBJ1-1; v_call: TRBV9; clone_size: .; d_call: .; cdr3_nt: TGTGCCAGCAGCGTAGACGCGGGTTGGGGCACTGAAGCTTTCTTT; cdr3_aa: CASSVDAGWGTEAFF
j_call: TRBJ1-6; v_call: TRBV5-1; clone_size: .; d_call: .; cdr3_nt: TGCGCCAGCAGCCCACAGGCTGCAAGGGGCCCTTCACCCCTCCACTTT; cdr3_aa: CASSPQAARGPSPLHF
j_call: TRBJ2-7; v_call: TRBV11-2; clone_size: .; d_call: .; cdr3_nt: TGTGCCAGCAGCTGGCGCGGCGGGTCCCCCTACGAGCAGTACTTC; cdr3_aa: CASSWRGGSPYEQYF
j_call: TRBJ1-6; v_call: TRBV5-1; clone_size: .; d_call: .; cdr3_nt: TGCGCCAGCAGCTTGGAGACAGCCTATAATTCACCCCTCCACTTT; cdr3_aa: CASSLETAYNSPLHF
j_call: TRBJ2-5; v_call: TRBV7-8; clone_size: once; d_call: TRBD2; cdr3_nt: TGTGCCAGCAGCTTAGTATTTAGCGGGTTGGAGACCCAGTACTTC; cdr3_aa: CASSLVFSGLETQYF
j_call: TRBJ1-2; v_call: TRBV30; clone_size: .; d_call: TRBD1; cdr3_nt: TGTGCCTGGATTCGGGACAGGGGTTTTTTACGCTACACCTTC; cdr3_aa: CAWIRDRGFLRYTF
j_call: TRBJ2-3; v_call: TRBV5-1; clone_size: .; d_call: TRBD1; cdr3_nt: TGCGCCAGCAGCTCCCCGGGACAGACTTCAGATACGCAGTATTTT; cdr3_aa: CASSSPGQTSDTQYF